These T cell receptor beta chains were read from a single sample in a study of T cells in Graves' hyperthyroidism and ophthalmopathy. Using its own MiXCR run on the multiplex PCR reads, TCRdb lists one record per CDR3 protein. The table lists hundreds of thousands of distinct CDR3 sequences, 14% of them singletons, with approximately 14% in the top ten. The specimen was blood. All receptors come from a woman between 35 and 50 years old with Graves' hyperthyroidism. Both conserved end residues are part of each CDR3. A D gene is named only where the DNA matches it firmly. Some rows have no size entry. The others give once, few or many, or a class for an expanded clone.

size	V	J	D	DNA	CDR3
-	TRBV25-1	TRBJ2-7	-	TGTGCCAGCAGCCTCGGACAGAACACCTACGAGCAGTACTTC	CASSLGQNTYEQYF
-	TRBV6-1	TRBJ1-3	-	TGTGCCAGCAGCCCAGTTACTGGAAACACCATATATTTT	CASSPVTGNTIYF
-	TRBV19	TRBJ2-2	TRBD1	TGTGCCACACAGAGGGGACAGCTTATTCCGAACACCGGGGAGCTGTTTTTT	CATQRGQLIPNTGELFF
few	TRBV10-3	TRBJ2-7	-	TGTGCCATCAGTGAAAGGGGGGAGGGGTCCGAGCAGTACTTC	CAISERGEGSEQYF
many	TRBV30	TRBJ1-1	-	TGTGCCTGGAGTCTAGACGGACGTCTTGAAGCTTTCTTT	CAWSLDGRLEAFF
few	TRBV24-1	TRBJ1-5	-	TGTGCCACCAGTCTTACAGGATTGCCCCAGCATTTT	CATSLTGLPQHF
many	TRBV20-1	TRBJ1-2	TRBD1	TGCAGTGCTTGGAGGAGACAGGGGGCTTTGTTTGGCTACACCTTC	CSAWRRQGALFGYTF
many	TRBV28	TRBJ2-1	TRBD2	TGTGCCAGCAGCTCCGGACTAGCGGGAGTGGGGCCCTACAATGAGCAGTTCTTC	CASSSGLAGVGPYNEQFF
many	TRBV2	TRBJ2-5	-	TGTGCCAGTACAGGGACACTCCAAGAGACCCAGTACTTC	CASTGTLQETQYF
many	TRBV6-1	TRBJ2-7	-	TGTGCCTCCGCCAGGGGGGTTGACGAGCAGTACTTC	CASARGVDEQYF
-	TRBV25-1	TRBJ2-3	-	TGTGCCAGCAGTGACCTTATCACAGATACGCAGTATTTT	CASSDLITDTQYF
-	TRBV7-8	TRBJ2-7	-	TGTGCCAGCAGCTCCCTAGGGGGAGAGCAGTACTTC	CASSSLGGEQYF
-	TRBV7-2	TRBJ2-1	-	TGTGCCAGCAGCCTGAAGAGGGACCGGGAGCAGTTCTTC	CASSLKRDREQFF
few	TRBV12-3/TRBV12-4	TRBJ2-3	-	TGTGCCAGCGGTTTGAATGACAGACACACAGATACGCAGTATTTT	CASGLNDRHTDTQYF
many	TRBV5-1	TRBJ2-1	-	TGCGCCAGCAGCTACCAGACTAGCTACAATGAGCAGTTCTTC	CASSYQTSYNEQFF
few	TRBV19	TRBJ1-3	-	TGTGCCAGTAGCCCCATTGACAAAAGGACCGGAAACACCATATATTTT	CASSPIDKRTGNTIYF
-	TRBV7-9	TRBJ2-6	TRBD2	TGTGCCAGCAGCTTTTCAGCGGGGCTTGGGGCCAACGTCCTGACTTTC	CASSFSAGLGANVLTF
many	TRBV27	TRBJ1-2	-	TGTGCCAGCAGTGAAAGCACGTTTATTGGTGGCTACACCTTC	CASSESTFIGGYTF
few	TRBV28	TRBJ2-2	-	TGTGCCAGCAGTCAATGGGGCGAGGCCGGGGAGCTGTTTTTT	CASSQWGEAGELFF
few	TRBV20-1	TRBJ1-4	TRBD1	TGCAGTGCTAGAGTAGGGACAGGGAATGAAAAACTGTTTTTT	CSARVGTGNEKLFF
many	TRBV3-1	TRBJ1-5	-	TGTGCCAGCAGCCAAGATGAGGGAAATCAGCCCCAGCATTTT	CASSQDEGNQPQHF
-	TRBV4-1	TRBJ2-1	-	TGCGCCAGCAGCCAGGTAGATTGGGATGAGCAGTTCTTC	CASSQVDWDEQFF
many	TRBV12-3/TRBV12-4	TRBJ2-2	-	TGTGCCAGCAGCGGAGGGACAGTCTCCGGGGGCAGGTTTTTT	CASSGGTVSGGRFF
-	TRBV9	TRBJ2-7	-	TGTGCCAGCAGCACGGGACGGGCCATCTACGAGCAGTACTTC	CASSTGRAIYEQYF
many	TRBV20-1	TRBJ2-7	-	TGCAGTGGTCGAACGGCGAGCTCCTACGAGCAGTACTTC	CSGRTASSYEQYF
-	TRBV5-6	TRBJ2-7	-	TGTGCCAGCAGCTTTGGGCTCCAAAGCTCCTACGAGCAGTACTTC	CASSFGLQSSYEQYF
-	TRBV7-2	TRBJ2-2	-	TGTGCCAGCAGCTCGCTCCGTGGGAGGGGGGACACCGGGGAGCTGTTTTTT	CASSSLRGRGDTGELFF
many	TRBV6-1	TRBJ2-1	TRBD2	TGTGCCAGCCTTAAGCCGGGACTACAAAACAATGAGCAGTTCTTC	CASLKPGLQNNEQFF
-	TRBV9	TRBJ2-7	TRBD2	TGTGCCAGCAGCACCCGAGCGGGAGGAAACTACGAGCAGTACTTC	CASSTRAGGNYEQYF
few	TRBV20-1	TRBJ1-1	-	TGCAGTGCCCCGATCGGGACCTTGGGGGGGCATCCTGAAGCTTTCTTT	CSAPIGTLGGHPEAFF
many	TRBV30	TRBJ2-3	-	TGTGCCTGGAGGAGAAGGGACTGGTACAGCACAGATACGCAGTATTTT	CAWRRRDWYSTDTQYF
many	TRBV15	TRBJ2-5	-	TGTGCCACCAGCAGAGACGGCGACATCCAAGAGACCCAGTACTTC	CATSRDGDIQETQYF